This entry lists 10 T cell receptor beta chains sequenced from one sample in a study of blood T cell repertoires in COVID-19 (TCRdb year 2020). Preparation of the library involved the immunoSEQ multiplex PCR assay. TCRdb retrieved this table from immuneACCESS and kept in-frame rearrangements only. Not all clones are present; in checked studies, unresolved V genes account for under half, and no reason is known for the remainder. The sample includes about 160,000 clones, with 80% to 85% observed a single time. The top ten hold about a tenth of the sample. Sequencing was done on a sample of peripheral blood. All receptors derive from a woman older than 75 with active or convalescent COVID-19.

J is TRBJ2-2 and V is TRBV27; tentative D call: TRBD2 (6 bases). Looked up from germline, CDR1 is MNHEY and CDR2 is SMNVEV (reference sequence). The CDR3 consists of 15 residues. V lost 2 bases, J lost 7 bases, and 14 bases lay in between. CDR3 coding DNA: TGTGCCAGCAGTTTAGTAGGAGGGGTTGGCGGGGAGCTGTTTTTT. Translating gives CASSLVGGVGGELFF.

V gene TRBV18 combines with J gene TRBJ1-1, with TRBD1 matching 8 bases. CDR3 length: 13 residues. The V segment lost 3 bases and the J segment 8 bases; nucleotides outside the gene matches: 5. The germline CDR1 and CDR2 sequences are KGHSH and LQKENI. CDR3 in DNA: TGTGCCAGCTCACCCCAGGACAGGGCAGAAGCTTTCTTT. This codes for CASSPQDRAEAFF.

V usage is TRBV6-1 and J usage is TRBJ2-2, with 10 bases matching TRBD1. The CDR3 consists of 17 residues. The V gene end was trimmed by 4 bases and the J gene end by 6 bases; junction bases not matched to a gene: 11. CDR1 and CDR2 (germline): MNHNS, SASEGT. For the CDR3, the DNA is TGTGCCAGCAGTGTGACAGGGGGCGGTGGGATCCCCGGGGAGCTGTTTTTT. Amino acids: CASSVTGGGGIPGELFF.

CDR3 in DNA: TGTGCCAGCAGTGGGGGGGGGTTTAATTCACCCCTCCACTTT. It is translated as CASSGGGFNSPLHF. The chain has TRBV2 and TRBJ1-6; D may be TRBD1 (5 bases). CDR1 is SNHLY and CDR2 is FYNNEI in the germline V gene. Between the trimmed V and J ends, which lost 4 bases and 6 bases, there was a span of 10 bases. The CDR3 consists of 14 residues. Based on the CDR3 plus reference TRBV2 and TRBJ1-6, the full variable domain is EPEVTQTPSHQVTQMGQEVILRCVPISNHLYFYWYRQILGQKVEFLVSFYNNEISEKSEIFDDQFSVERPDGSNFTLKIRSTKLEDSAMYFCASSGGGFNSPLHFGNGTRLTVT.

This sequence joins TRBV7-6 and TRBJ1-5; the match to TRBD1 covers 8 bases. CDR1 and CDR2 from the germline V gene are SGHVS and FNYEAQ. The J segment lost 7 bases and the V segment lost 6 bases, leaving 11 bases of the junction unmatched. This CDR3 has 15 residues. CDR3 amino acids: CASSLAQGAGQPQHF. The DNA for the CDR3 is TGTGCCAGCAGTCTCGCCCAGGGGGCGGGGCAGCCCCAGCATTTT.

Notes on this clone: An end of the junction does not agree with germline; a read error may underlie this. The chain recombines TRBV5-1 with TRBJ1-2, with TRBD1 matching over 12 bases. The CDR3 totals 13 residues. CDR1 is SGHRS, CDR2 YFSETQ, per germline. This CDR3 reads CASSKGQGASRIF. The CDR3 nucleotides read TGCGCCAGCAGCAAGGGACAGGGGGCGTCTCGCATTTTC.

The chain recombines TRBV28 with TRBJ2-7, with 11 bases lining up with TRBD2. V dropped 7 bases and J dropped 7; count of bases not matched to a gene: 3. Per the germline V gene, CDR1 is MDHEN and CDR2 is SYDVKM. The CDR3 extends over 12 amino acids. The CDR3 here is CASTWTSGEQYF. The CDR3 nucleotides are TGTGCCAGCACCTGGACTAGCGGGGAGCAGTACTTC.

This chain joins TRBV27 and TRBJ1-5; 8 nucleotides match TRBD1. Trimming at V came to 5 bases and at J to 5 bases, leaving 5 bases not matched to a gene. Germline loops: CDR1 MNHEY, CDR2 SMNVEV (reference sequence). The CDR3 totals 14 residues. The CDR3 DNA sequence: TGTGCCAGCAGTCGGACAGGGAACCATCAGCCCCAGCATTTT. This sequence encodes CASSRTGNHQPQHF.

With regard to this clone: At one end, the junction sequence differs from germline, possibly due to a read error. The chain uses TRBV7-7 and TRBJ2-1; 7 nucleotides match TRBD2. CDR1 and CDR2 (germline): SSHAT, FNYEAQ (reference sequence). CDR3 length: 18 residues. Written as DNA, the CDR3 is TGTGCTAGCAGCTTAGAATGGATAGGAGCGGGGCCCCACAATGAGCAGTTCTTC. It codes for CASSLEWIGAGPHNEQFF.

J is TRBJ1-2 and V is TRBV15; D gene uncertain. The CDR3 has 13 residues. Germline CDR1 LNHNV, CDR2 YYDKDF (reference sequence). Trimming removed 3 bases from V and 3 bases from J, with 8 bases in between. In nucleotides, the CDR3 is TGTGCCACCAGCAGTAACACCCACTATGGCTACACCTTC. As protein: CATSSNTHYGYTF.